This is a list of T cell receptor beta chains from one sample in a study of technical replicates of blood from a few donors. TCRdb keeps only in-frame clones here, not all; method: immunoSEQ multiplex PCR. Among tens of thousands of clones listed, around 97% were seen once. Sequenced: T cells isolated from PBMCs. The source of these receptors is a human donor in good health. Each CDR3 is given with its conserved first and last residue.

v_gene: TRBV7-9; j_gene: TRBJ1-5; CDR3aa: CASSNRYQPQHF
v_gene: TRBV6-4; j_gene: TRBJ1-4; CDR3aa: CASRAFPPVKPFPYEKLFF
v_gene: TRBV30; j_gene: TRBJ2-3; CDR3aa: CAWAGTRNTDTQYF
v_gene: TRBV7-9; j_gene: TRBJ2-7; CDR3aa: CASIGEGPEQYF
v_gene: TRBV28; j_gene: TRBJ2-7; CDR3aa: CASRLTGASYEQYF
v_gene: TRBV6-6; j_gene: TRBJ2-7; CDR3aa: CASSYGRYEQYF
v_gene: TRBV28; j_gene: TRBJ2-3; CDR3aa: CASSPRTTYTQYF
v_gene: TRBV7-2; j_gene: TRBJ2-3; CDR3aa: CASSLTGGMLRDTQYF
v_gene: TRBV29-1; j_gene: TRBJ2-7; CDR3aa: CSVTDRGYEQYF
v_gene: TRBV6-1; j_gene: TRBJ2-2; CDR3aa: CASIAGKTTGELFF
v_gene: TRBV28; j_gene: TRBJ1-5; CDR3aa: CASSLGLTGVHQPQHF
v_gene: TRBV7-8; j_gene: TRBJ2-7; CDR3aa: CASSLTRLYEQYF
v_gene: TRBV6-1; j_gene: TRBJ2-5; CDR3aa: CASSLIRDRAETQYF
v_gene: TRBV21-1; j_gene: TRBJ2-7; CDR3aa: CASSKAWPGREQYF
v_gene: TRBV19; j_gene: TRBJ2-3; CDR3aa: CASSMTPDTQYF
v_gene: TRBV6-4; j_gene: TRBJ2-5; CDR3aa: CASSSWAGGSQETQYF
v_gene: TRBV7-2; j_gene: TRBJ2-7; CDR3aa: CASSIGQGRYEQYF
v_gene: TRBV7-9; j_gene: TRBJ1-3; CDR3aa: CASSPGGMWITGNTIYF
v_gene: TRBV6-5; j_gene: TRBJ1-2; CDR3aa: CASRQGSFGGYTF
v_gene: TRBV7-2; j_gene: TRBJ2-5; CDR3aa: CASGRNQETQYF
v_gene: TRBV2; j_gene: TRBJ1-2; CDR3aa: CASGRGNYGYTF
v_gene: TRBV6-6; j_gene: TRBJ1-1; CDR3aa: CASSYPGQGNTEAFF
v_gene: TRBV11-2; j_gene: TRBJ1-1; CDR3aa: CASSLDLPGLGTEAFF
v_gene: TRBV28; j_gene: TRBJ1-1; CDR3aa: CASSFLYTEAFF
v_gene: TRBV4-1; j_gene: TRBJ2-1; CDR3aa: CASSQAYGLAGGGDEQFF
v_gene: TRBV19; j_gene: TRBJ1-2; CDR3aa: CASSLGDYGYTF
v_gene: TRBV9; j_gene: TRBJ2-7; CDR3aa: CASSVELAGGPDEQYF
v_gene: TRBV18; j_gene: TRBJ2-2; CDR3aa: CASSAFDAGTGTGELFF
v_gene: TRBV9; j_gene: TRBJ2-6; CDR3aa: CASSGTGYSSGANVLTF
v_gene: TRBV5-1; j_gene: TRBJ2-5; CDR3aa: CASSWQHNNQETQYF
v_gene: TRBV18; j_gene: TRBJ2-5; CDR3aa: CASSATFQETQYF
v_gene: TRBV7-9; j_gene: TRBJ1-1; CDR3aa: CASSVGGTEAFF
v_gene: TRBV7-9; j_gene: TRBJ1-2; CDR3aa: CASSHQRGTGVNYGYTF
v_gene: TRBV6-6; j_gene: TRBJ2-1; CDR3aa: CASSYYTSGRANEQFF
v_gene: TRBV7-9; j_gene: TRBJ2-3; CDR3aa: CASSLRLSSGSSTDTQYF
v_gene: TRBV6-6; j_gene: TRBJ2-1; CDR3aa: CASTGGAHEQFF
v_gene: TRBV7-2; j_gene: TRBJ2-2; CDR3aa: CASSLDRGNTGELFF
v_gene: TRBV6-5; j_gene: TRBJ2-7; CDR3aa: CASSPRQGIPYEQYF
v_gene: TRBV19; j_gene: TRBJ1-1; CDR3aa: CASSIKGQNTEAFF
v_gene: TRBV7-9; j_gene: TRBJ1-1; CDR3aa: CASLPQGANTEAFF
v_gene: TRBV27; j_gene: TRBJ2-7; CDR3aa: CASSFIPLYLYEQYF
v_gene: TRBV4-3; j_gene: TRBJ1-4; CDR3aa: CASSQGLSEKLFF
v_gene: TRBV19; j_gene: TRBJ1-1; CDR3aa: CASSIRGEAFF
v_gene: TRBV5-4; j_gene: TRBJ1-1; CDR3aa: CASSLGREAFF
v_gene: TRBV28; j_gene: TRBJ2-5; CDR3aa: CASMAGAETQYF
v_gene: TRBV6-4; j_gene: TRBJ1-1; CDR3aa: CASSVDRGSEAFF
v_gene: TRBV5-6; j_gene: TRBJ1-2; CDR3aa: CASSLDRNYGYTF
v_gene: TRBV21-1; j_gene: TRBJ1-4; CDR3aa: CASSTPDRVAGKLFF
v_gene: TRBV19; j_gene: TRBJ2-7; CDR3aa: CASAYTGSSYEQYF
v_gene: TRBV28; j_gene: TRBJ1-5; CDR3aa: CASRRTGQQPQHF
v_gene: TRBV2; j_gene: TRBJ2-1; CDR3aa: CASSEAGYEQFF